Below are 14 T cell receptor beta chains sequenced from a single sample in a study of early T cells in non-severe SARS-CoV-2 infection. TCRdb processed the 5' RACE reads anew with MiXCR; each CDR3 protein has one entry. The sample has about 72,000 distinct CDR3 sequences; 10% are singletons. Sequenced here: whole blood, sampled at baseline. Source of these receptors: an adult who was a healthcare worker with PCR-confirmed SARS-CoV-2 infection or an uninfected control (not recorded which).

The sample holds many counts of this clonotype. The chain couples TRBV19 to TRBJ2-5; TRBD1 matches 9 bases. Germline CDR1 LNHDA, CDR2 SQIVND (reference sequence). J gave up 2 bases and V 6 bases, and 1 base lay outside the gene matches. CDR3 length equals 13 residues. CDR3 amino acids: CASRDRGQETQYF. CDR3 sequence (DNA): TGTGCCAGTAGAGACAGGGGGCAAGAGACCCAGTACTTC.

This sequence joins TRBV29-1 and TRBJ2-7; TRBD1 matches 10 bases. Per the germline V gene, CDR1 is SQVTM and CDR2 is ANQGSEA. CDR3 size: 14 residues. Trimming took 2 bases from V and 4 from J; bases not matched to a gene: 5. The CDR3 bases are TGCAGCGTTGAAAGGAGGGACAGGGGTTACGAGCAGTACTTC. This gives the protein CSVERRDRGYEQYF.

This clonotype showed up just a few times. The chain links TRBV20-1 to TRBJ2-3, with 7 bases aligning to TRBD2. CDR1 and CDR2 (germline): DFQATT, SNEGSKA (reference sequence). The CDR3 contains 14 residues. Trimming at V came to 4 bases and at J to 1 base, leaving 5 bases not matched to a gene. The CDR3, as DNA: TGCAGTGCTAAGAGCGGGGCGGGCACAGATACGCAGTATTTT. Translation gives CSAKSGAGTDTQYF.

This clonotype was seen repeatedly, ten times or more. The genes are TRBV9 and TRBJ2-2; 9 bases match TRBD1. The CDR3 contains 16 residues. Germline loops: CDR1 SGDLS, CDR2 YYNGEE. With 1 base clipped from V and 7 bases from J, the junction kept 8 bases outside the gene matches. This CDR3 reads CASSVLGQGSGGELFF. The CDR3 region has the DNA TGTGCCAGCAGCGTACTTGGACAGGGGTCCGGCGGGGAGCTGTTTTTT.

This clonotype was recorded a few times. The V and J genes are TRBV5-6 and TRBJ1-1; D not certain. CDR3 length: 11 residues. The V gene lost 4 bases and the J gene lost 6 bases, with 7 bases spanning the gap. CDR1 SGHDT and CDR2 YYEEEE come from the germline V gene. The CDR3 here is CASSRVSEAFF. Here the CDR3 DNA reads TGTGCCAGCAGCCGGGTCTCTGAAGCTTTCTTT.

The table lists this clonotype with many counts. The rearrangement uses TRBV6-2 or TRBV6-3 and TRBJ2-3; D possibly corresponds to TRBD2 (5 bases). In germline, CDR1 is MNHEY, CDR2 SVGEGT. Trimming removed 6 bases at V and 8 bases at J, with 18 bases between. The CDR3 contains 14 residues. The DNA for the CDR3 is TGTGCCAGCAGAATAGATCCCTCCGCGGGTACGCAGTATTTT. Translation: CASRIDPSAGTQYF.

This clonotype was recorded at least ten times. The chain recombines TRBV6-2 or TRBV6-3 with TRBJ2-1, with TRBD1 matching 7 bases. Trimming removed 6 bases from V and 2 bases from J; junction bases left unmatched: 7. Germline loops: CDR1 MNHEY, CDR2 SVGEGT. There are 15 residues in the CDR3. Written as DNA, the CDR3 is TGTGCCAGCAGAAGGGACAGCAATCCCTACAATGAGCAGTTCTTC. It encodes CASRRDSNPYNEQFF.

This clonotype was recorded at least ten times. The DNA of the CDR3 is TGTGCCAGTAGCCCTAACAGGGACCTAAGCTCCTACAATGAGCAGTTCTTC. This gives the protein CASSPNRDLSSYNEQFF. The chain combines TRBV19 with TRBJ2-1; D is perhaps TRBD1 (6 bases). Germline-derived CDR1 and CDR2 are LNHDA and SQIVND (reference sequence). This CDR3 region has 17 residues. The V end was cut by 6 bases, the J end by 0 bases, with 18 bases between. Looking up the rest from reference TRBV19 and TRBJ2-1 gives the full variable domain: DGGITQSPKYLFRKEGQNVTLSCEQNLNHDAMYWYRQDPGQGLRLIYYSQIVNDFQKGDIAEGYSVSREKKESFPLTVTSAQKNPTAFYLCASSPNRDLSSYNEQFFGPGTRLTVL.

V gene TRBV5-1 combines with J gene TRBJ2-6; D is uncertain. This CDR3 region has 16 residues. Germline CDR1 and CDR2: SGHRS and YFSETQ. With 4 bases removed from V and 2 bases from J, the gap between germline ends came to 13 bases. The CDR3 here is CASSPALSAGANVLTF. CDR3 DNA sequence: TGCGCCAGCAGCCCGGCCCTTTCCGCTGGGGCCAACGTCCTGACTTTC.

The V and J genes are TRBV7-8 and TRBJ1-6; the D gene is possibly TRBD1 (5 bases). V lost 1 base and J lost 3, with 7 bases in between. CDR1 and CDR2 (germline): SGHVS, FQNEAQ. This CDR3 has 15 amino acids. This chain's CDR3 is CASSLGQGYNSPLHF. The DNA for the CDR3 is TGTGCCAGCAGCTTAGGGCAGGGCTATAATTCACCCCTCCACTTT.

This clonotype has at least ten counts. V gene TRBV6-6 combines with J gene TRBJ1-1, with D perhaps matching TRBD1 (6 bases). The CDR3 totals 13 residues. V was cut by 6 bases and J by 6 bases, with 14 bases left in between. Germline assignment: CDR1 MNHNY and CDR2 SVGAGI (reference sequence). CDR3 sequence reads: CASRDSWGPEAFF. The CDR3 coding sequence is TGTGCCAGCAGGGACAGTTGGGGACCTGAAGCTTTCTTT.

This clonotype has more than one count but fewer than ten. The chain recombines TRBV18 with TRBJ2-7; 7 positions match TRBD2. Germline V gene lookup returns CDR1 KGHSH and CDR2 LQKENI. The CDR3 sequence is 13 residues long. Unmatched junction bases numbered 6, after V lost 4 bases and J lost 6 bases. The CDR3 region is CASSREGLGEQYF. CDR3 DNA: TGTGCCAGCTCACGGGAGGGATTGGGCGAGCAGTACTTC.

The table lists this clonotype with many counts. This chain uses TRBV7-8 with TRBJ1-3; D is unclear. CDR1 is SGHVS, CDR2 FQNEAQ, per germline. Trimming removed 1 base from V and 0 bases from J, with 13 bases in between. The CDR3 has 17 residues. CDR3 nucleotides: TGTGCCAGCAGCTTAGTCGGCAGGCTGAGCTCTGGAAACACCATATATTTT. Translating it yields CASSLVGRLSSGNTIYF. Supplemented by reference TRBV7-8 and TRBJ1-3, the full variable domain reads GAGVSQSPRYKVAKRGQDVALRCDPISGHVSLFWYQQALGQGPEFLTYFQNEAQLDKSGLPSDRFFAERPEGSVSTLKIQRTQQEDSAVYLCASSLVGRLSSGNTIYFGEGSWLTVV.

The table lists this clonotype with a few counts. The rearrangement joins TRBV27 to TRBJ1-1; TRBD1 aligns across 8 bases. Losses at the gene ends were 3 bases for V and 5 bases for J; bases not matched to a gene: 5. The CDR3 consists of 14 residues. Germline lookup yields CDR1 MNHEY and CDR2 SMNVEV (reference sequence). This CDR3 is CASSLSQGVTEAFF. CDR3 DNA sequence: TGTGCCAGCAGTTTGTCACAGGGGGTGACTGAAGCTTTCTTT.